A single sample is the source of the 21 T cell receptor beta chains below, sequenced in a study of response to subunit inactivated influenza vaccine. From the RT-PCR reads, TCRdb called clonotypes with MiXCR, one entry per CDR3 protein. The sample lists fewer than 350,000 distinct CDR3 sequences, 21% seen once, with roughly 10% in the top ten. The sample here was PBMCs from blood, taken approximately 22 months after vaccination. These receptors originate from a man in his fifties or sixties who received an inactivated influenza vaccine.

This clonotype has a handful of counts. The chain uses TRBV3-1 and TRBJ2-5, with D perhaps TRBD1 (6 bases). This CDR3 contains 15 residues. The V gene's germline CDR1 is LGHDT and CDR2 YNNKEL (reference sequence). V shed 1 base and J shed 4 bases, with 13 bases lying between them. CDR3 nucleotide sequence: TGTGCCAGCAGCCAAGCAACAGGGAGTCGAGAGACCCAGTACTTC. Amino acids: CASSQATGSRETQYF.

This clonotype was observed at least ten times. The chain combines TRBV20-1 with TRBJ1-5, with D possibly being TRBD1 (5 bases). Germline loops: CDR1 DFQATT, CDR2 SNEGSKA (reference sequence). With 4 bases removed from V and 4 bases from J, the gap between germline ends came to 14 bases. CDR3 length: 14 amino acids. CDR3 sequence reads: CSANTGQGNQPQHF. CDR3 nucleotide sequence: TGCAGTGCTAACACAGGACAAGGGAATCAGCCCCAGCATTTT.

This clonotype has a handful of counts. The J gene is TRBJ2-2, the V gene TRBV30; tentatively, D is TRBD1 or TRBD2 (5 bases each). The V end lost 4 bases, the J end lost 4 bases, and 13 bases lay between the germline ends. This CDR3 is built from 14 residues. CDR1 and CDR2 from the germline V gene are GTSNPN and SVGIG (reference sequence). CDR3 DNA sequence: TGTGCCTGGATGGCATCTGGGGGCACCGGGGAGCTGTTTTTT. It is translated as CAWMASGGTGELFF.

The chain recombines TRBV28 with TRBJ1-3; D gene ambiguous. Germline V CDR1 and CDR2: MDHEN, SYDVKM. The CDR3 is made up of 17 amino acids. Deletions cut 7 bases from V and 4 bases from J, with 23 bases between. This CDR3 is CASNSASGPFAGNTIYF. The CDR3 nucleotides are TGTGCCAGCAATTCGGCTTCCGGGCCATTCGCGGGAAACACCATATATTTT.

The CDR3 DNA sequence: TGTGCCAGCAGTTCCACCCGGACCCCCAGGGAAACAGATACGCAGTATTTT. Its translation is CASSSTRTPRETDTQYF. The chain couples TRBV28 to TRBJ2-3; the D gene is possibly TRBD1 (5 bases). The V end lost 4 bases, the J end lost 3 bases, and 20 bases lay between the germline ends. Germline CDR1 is MDHEN and CDR2 is SYDVKM. This CDR3 has 17 residues.

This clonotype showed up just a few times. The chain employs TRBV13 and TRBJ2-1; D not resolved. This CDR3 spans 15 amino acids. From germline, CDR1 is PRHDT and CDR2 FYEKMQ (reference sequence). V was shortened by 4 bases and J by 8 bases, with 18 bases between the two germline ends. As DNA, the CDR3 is TGTGCCAGCAGCTCAATCGGACGGACGACCGATGAGCAGTTCTTC. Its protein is CASSSIGRTTDEQFF.

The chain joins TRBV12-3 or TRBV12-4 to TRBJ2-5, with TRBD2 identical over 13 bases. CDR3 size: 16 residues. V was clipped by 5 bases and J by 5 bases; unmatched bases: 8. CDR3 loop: CASSHPGTSGAETQYF. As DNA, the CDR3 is TGTGCCAGCAGTCACCCCGGGACTAGCGGGGCTGAGACCCAGTACTTC.

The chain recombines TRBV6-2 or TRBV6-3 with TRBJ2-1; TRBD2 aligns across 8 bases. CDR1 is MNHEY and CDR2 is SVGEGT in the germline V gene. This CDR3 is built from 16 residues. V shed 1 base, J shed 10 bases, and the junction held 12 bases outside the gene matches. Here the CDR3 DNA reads TGTGCCAGCAGTTACTTACACGGGAGGGTAGGAGAGGAGCAGTTCTTC. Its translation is CASSYLHGRVGEEQFF.

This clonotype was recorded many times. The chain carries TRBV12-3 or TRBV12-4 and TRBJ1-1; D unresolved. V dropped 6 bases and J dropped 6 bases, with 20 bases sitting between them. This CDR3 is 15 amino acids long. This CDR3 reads CASSNPTTLRAEAFF. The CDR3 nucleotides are TGTGCCAGCAGCAATCCAACTACCCTAAGGGCTGAAGCTTTCTTT.

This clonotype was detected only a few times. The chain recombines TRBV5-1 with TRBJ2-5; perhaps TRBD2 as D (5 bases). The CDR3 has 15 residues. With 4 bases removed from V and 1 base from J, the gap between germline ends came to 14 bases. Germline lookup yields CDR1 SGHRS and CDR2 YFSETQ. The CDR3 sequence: CASSTGGQTQETQYF. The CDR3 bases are TGCGCCAGCAGCACCGGCGGGCAGACCCAAGAGACCCAGTACTTC.

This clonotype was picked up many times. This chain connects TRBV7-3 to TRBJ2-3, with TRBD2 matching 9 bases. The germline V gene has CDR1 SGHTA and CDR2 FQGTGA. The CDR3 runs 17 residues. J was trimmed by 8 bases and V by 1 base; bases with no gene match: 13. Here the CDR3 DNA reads TGTGCCAGCAGCTTAAGTTTGCTAGCGGGAACCCGCAGTACGCAGTATTTT. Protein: CASSLSLLAGTRSTQYF.

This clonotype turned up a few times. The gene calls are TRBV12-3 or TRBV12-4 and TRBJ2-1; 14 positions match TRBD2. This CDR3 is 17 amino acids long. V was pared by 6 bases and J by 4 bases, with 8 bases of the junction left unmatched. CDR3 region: CASRSRTSGGSYNEQFF. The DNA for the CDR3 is TGTGCCAGCAGGTCTCGGACTAGCGGGGGGTCTTACAATGAGCAGTTCTTC.

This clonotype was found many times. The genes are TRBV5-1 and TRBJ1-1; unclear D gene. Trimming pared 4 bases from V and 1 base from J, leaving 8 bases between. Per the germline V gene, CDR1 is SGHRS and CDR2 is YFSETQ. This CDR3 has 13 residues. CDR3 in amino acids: CASSVDRNTEAFF. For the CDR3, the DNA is TGCGCCAGCAGCGTGGACCGGAACACTGAAGCTTTCTTT.

CDR3 sequence: CASRDQNTGELFF. The CDR3 DNA follows: TGTGCCAGCAGGGACCAAAACACCGGGGAGCTGTTTTTT. This sequence joins TRBV27 and TRBJ2-2, with unresolved D. The V end was cut by 6 bases, the J end by 2 bases, with 7 bases between. The CDR3 runs 13 residues. Germline CDR1 reads MNHEY; CDR2 reads SMNVEV (reference sequence).

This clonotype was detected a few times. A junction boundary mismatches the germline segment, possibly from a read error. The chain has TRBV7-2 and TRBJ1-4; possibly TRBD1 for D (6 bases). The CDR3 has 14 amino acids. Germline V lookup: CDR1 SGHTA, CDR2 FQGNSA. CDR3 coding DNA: TGTGCCAGCAGATTAGGGGGGAGGGATGAAAAACTGTTTTTT. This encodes CASRLGGRDEKLFF.

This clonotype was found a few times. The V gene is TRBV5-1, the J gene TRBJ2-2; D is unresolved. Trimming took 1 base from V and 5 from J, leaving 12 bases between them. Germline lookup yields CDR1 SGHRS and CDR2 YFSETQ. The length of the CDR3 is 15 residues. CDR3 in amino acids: CASSLTTVSTGELFF. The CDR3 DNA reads TGCGCCAGCAGCTTGACCACAGTATCAACCGGGGAGCTGTTTTTT.

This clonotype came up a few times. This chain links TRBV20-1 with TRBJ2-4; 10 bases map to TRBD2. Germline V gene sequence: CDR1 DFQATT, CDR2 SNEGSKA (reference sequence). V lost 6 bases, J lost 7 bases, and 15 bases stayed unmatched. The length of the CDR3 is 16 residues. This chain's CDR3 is CSASQERGLAANIQYF. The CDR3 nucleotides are TGCAGTGCCAGTCAAGAGCGCGGACTAGCGGCTAACATTCAGTACTTC.

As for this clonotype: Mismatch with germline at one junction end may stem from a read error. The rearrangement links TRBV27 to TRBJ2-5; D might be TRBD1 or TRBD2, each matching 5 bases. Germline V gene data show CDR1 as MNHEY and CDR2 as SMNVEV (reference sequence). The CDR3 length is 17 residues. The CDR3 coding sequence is TGCACCAGCAGTCTGGGGGTCCCTCTAGGAGTTGTGATGACCCAGTACTTC. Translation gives CTSSLGVPLGVVMTQYF.

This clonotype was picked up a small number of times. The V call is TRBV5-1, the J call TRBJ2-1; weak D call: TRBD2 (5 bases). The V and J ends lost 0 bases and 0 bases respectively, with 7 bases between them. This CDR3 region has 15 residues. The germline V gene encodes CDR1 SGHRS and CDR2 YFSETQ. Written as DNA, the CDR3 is TGCGCCAGCAGCTTGGAAGCGGCCTCCTACAATGAGCAGTTCTTC. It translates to CASSLEAASYNEQFF. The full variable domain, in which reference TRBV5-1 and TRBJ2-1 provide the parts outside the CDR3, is KAGVTQTPRYLIKTRGQQVTLSCSPISGHRSVSWYQQTPGQGLQFLFEYFSETQRNKGNFPGRFSGRQFSNSRSEMNVSTLELGDSALYLCASSLEAASYNEQFFGPGTRLTVL.

Written as DNA, the CDR3 is TGTGCCAGCCCGATTCCAGGGGGCTTCGCAGATACGCAGTATTTT. Amino acid sequence: CASPIPGGFADTQYF. The chain is built from TRBV2 and TRBJ2-3; 8 positions agree with TRBD1. Germline V lookup: CDR1 SNHLY, CDR2 FYNNEI. This CDR3 spans 15 amino acids. V lost 8 bases to trimming and J lost 4 bases; unmatched junction nucleotides: 11.

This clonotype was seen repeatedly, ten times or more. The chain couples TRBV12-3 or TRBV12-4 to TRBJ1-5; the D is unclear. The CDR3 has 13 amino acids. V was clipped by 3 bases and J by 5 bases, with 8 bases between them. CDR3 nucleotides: TGTGCCAGCAGTTTTTTTTCCGATCAGCCCCAGCATTTT. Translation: CASSFFSDQPQHF.